The next 32 T cell receptor beta chains were all read from a single sample in a study of blood T cells in healthy people across ages (dated by TCRdb to between 2014 and 2017). Receptor libraries were prepared by 5' RACE. Sequencer: Illumina HiSeq 2500. A second PCR of roughly 6 to 11 cycles was run with a J-beta primer mix and a sample-barcoded 5' primer. TCRdb applied fastp at Q25 and MiXCR to the public reads, then kept only in-frame beta chains. Merged by CDR3 protein, the rows form single entries marked with the most common genes and DNA. Across this sample there are fewer than 750,000 distinct CDR3 sequences, with approximately 52% seen only once. The ten largest clones capture approximately 13% of the sample. The specimen sequenced was blood. Every receptor here comes from an elderly woman in good health.

The table lists this clonotype with many counts. The chain joins TRBV5-1 to TRBJ1-2; D not certain. V was shortened by 2 bases and J by 2 bases, with 7 bases between the two germline ends. Germline loops: CDR1 SGHRS, CDR2 YFSETQ. The CDR3 runs to 13 residues. CDR3: CASSFSTNYGYTF. In nucleotides, the CDR3 is TGCGCCAGCAGCTTCTCGACGAACTATGGCTACACCTTC.

This clonotype was seen ten or more times. This sequence joins TRBV29-1 and TRBJ2-1; weak D call: TRBD2 (5 bases). The CDR3 loop spans 13 amino acids. The germline V gene encodes CDR1 SQVTM and CDR2 ANQGSEA. With 7 bases removed from V and 6 bases from J, the gap between germline ends came to 16 bases. The CDR3 sequence: CSARRRVPNEQFF. The CDR3 coding sequence is TGCAGCGCCCGAAGGCGGGTACCCAATGAGCAGTTCTTC.

For the CDR3, the DNA is TGTGCCATCAGTGAGTCTCCGATAGACCTCGCGAACACCGGGGAGCTGTTTTTT. Amino acid sequence: CAISESPIDLANTGELFF. The chain is built from TRBV10-3 and TRBJ2-2; D gene unclear. Germline CDR1 and CDR2: ENHRY and SYGVKD. V was pared by 0 bases and J by 0 bases, with 14 bases between. This CDR3 has 18 amino acids.

A remark on this clonotype: Germline is not matched at one junction end, which may reflect a read error. The chain couples TRBV7-9 to TRBJ2-5; D gene uncertain. This CDR3 has 14 residues. CDR1 SEHNR and CDR2 FQNEAQ come from the germline V gene (reference sequence). The chain's CDR3 is CASSLGLAQETRYF. In DNA form, the CDR3 reads TGTGCCAGCAGCTTAGGATTGGCCCAAGAGACCCGGTACTTC.

About this clonotype itself: One junction end disagrees with the germline gene, perhaps due to a read error. The chain has TRBV20-1 and TRBJ2-1; D is perhaps TRBD2 (6 bases). The germline V gene has CDR1 DFQATT and CDR2 SNEGSKA (reference sequence). CDR3 length equals 14 residues. CDR3 amino acids: CSATLASSYNERFF. The CDR3 DNA is TGCAGTGCCACTCTAGCGAGCTCCTACAATGAGCGGTTCTTC.

About this clonotype: An end of the junction differs from the germline gene, which may be a read error. The rearrangement joins TRBV6-5 to TRBJ2-1, with D uncertain. The CDR3 loop spans 14 amino acids. The V gene's germline CDR1 is MNHEY and CDR2 SVGAGI. The CDR3 reads CASSDSPAYNEQFF. The CDR3 DNA follows: TGTGCCAGCAGTGACTCACCAGCATACAATGAGCAGTTCTTC.

The chain employs TRBV7-8 and TRBJ2-1, with 9 bases fitting TRBD2. The CDR3 contains 15 residues. In germline, CDR1 is SGHVS, CDR2 FQNEAQ. The V and J ends lost 6 bases and 4 bases, in that order; junction bases with no gene match: 7. As DNA, the CDR3 is TGTGCCAGCAGTAGGCGACTAGCGGAGTACAATGAGCAGTTCTTC. Protein product: CASSRRLAEYNEQFF.

The chain recombines TRBV5-1 with TRBJ1-1; 11 bases match TRBD1. The CDR3 is made up of 15 amino acids. The germline V gene encodes CDR1 SGHRS and CDR2 YFSETQ. J lost 4 bases, V lost 0 bases, and 2 bases had no gene match. CDR3 protein: CASSLEGTGGTEAFF. The CDR3 DNA reads as TGCGCCAGCAGCTTGGAAGGGACAGGGGGCACTGAAGCTTTCTTT.

For this clonotype: This may stem from a read error, because a much larger clone lies one nucleotide away. The V and J genes are TRBV28 and TRBJ2-1; TRBD2 matches 11 bases. Per the germline V gene, CDR1 is MDHEN and CDR2 is SYDVKM. CDR3 length: 19 residues. J lost 8 bases, V lost 0 bases, and 15 bases had no gene match. The DNA for the CDR3 is TGTGCCAGCAGTTTATGGGGGGCTAGCGGGAGGTCAAGAGGACATGAGCAGTTCTTC. It translates to CASSLWGASGRSRGHEQFF.

The gene calls are TRBV7-2 and TRBJ2-1; TRBD2 might be the D (5 bases). The CDR3 contains 12 residues. Trimming took off 2 bases at V and 12 bases at J, with 11 bases between the two ends. Germline V gene data show CDR1 as SGHTA and CDR2 as FQGNSA. CDR3: CASSLLPSTQFF. The CDR3 nucleotides read TGTGCCAGCAGCTTACTCCCTAGCACGCAGTTCTTC.

This clonotype was picked up a small number of times. CDR3 region: CSAGIGGPDTEAFF. CDR3 DNA sequence: TGCAGTGCCGGTATAGGGGGCCCGGACACTGAAGCTTTCTTT. The rearrangement joins TRBV20-1 to TRBJ1-1; TRBD1 matches at 7 bases. The V and J ends lost 6 bases and 3 bases, in that order; junction bases with no gene match: 10. Per the germline V gene, CDR1 is DFQATT and CDR2 is SNEGSKA (reference sequence). CDR3 length equals 14 residues.

The chain couples TRBV20-1 to TRBJ2-2; weak D call: TRBD1 (7 bases). Trimming shortened V by 4 bases and J by 4 bases, and 16 bases separated the two germline ends. This CDR3 has 15 amino acids. CDR1 is DFQATT, CDR2 SNEGSKA, per germline (reference sequence). CDR3 sequence reads: CSAIVEGAGTGELFF. CDR3 DNA: TGCAGTGCTATTGTGGAGGGGGCTGGCACCGGGGAGCTGTTTTTT.

This rearrangement joins TRBV4-2 to TRBJ2-2; TRBD1 agrees at 8 bases. The V and J ends lost 1 base and 10 bases, in that order; junction bases with no gene match: 5. Looked up from germline, CDR1 is LGHNA and CDR2 is YNFKEQ. CDR3 length: 14 amino acids. CDR3: CASSQGPGGMELFF. CDR3 nucleotides: TGTGCCAGCAGCCAAGGTCCAGGGGGCATGGAGCTGTTTTTT.

This chain connects TRBV6-4 to TRBJ2-3; D is tentatively TRBD1 or TRBD2 (5 bases each). Per the germline V gene, CDR1 is MRHNA and CDR2 is SNTAGT. This CDR3 region has 15 residues. V was clipped by 2 bases and J by 2 bases, with 11 bases between them. This CDR3 reads CASSDEGLHTDTQYF. The DNA for the CDR3 is TGTGCCAGCAGTGACGAGGGGCTTCACACAGATACGCAGTATTTT.

In its sample, this clonotype was seen a few times. This rearrangement joins TRBV15 to TRBJ1-1; 8 bases align to TRBD1. V lost 4 bases, J lost 0 bases, and 10 bases stayed unmatched. Looked up from germline, CDR1 is LNHNV and CDR2 is YYDKDF (reference sequence). This CDR3 has 17 amino acids. CDR3 residues: CATSKPGTGEMNTEAFF. The CDR3 nucleotides read TGTGCCACCAGCAAACCCGGGACAGGAGAGATGAACACTGAAGCTTTCTTT.

This clonotype was counted once. The CDR3 sequence is CSAPSRRTQETQYF. The CDR3 nucleotides are TGCAGTGCCCCAAGCAGGCGGACCCAAGAGACCCAGTACTTC. The rearrangement uses TRBV20-1 and TRBJ2-5, with unresolved D. CDR1 and CDR2 (germline): DFQATT, SNEGSKA (reference sequence). The CDR3 is 14 amino acids. V lost 6 bases, J lost 1 base, and 15 bases lay in between.

A note on this clonotype: One end of the junction fails to match germline, which may point to a read error. This chain uses TRBV28 with TRBJ2-3; a weak D match, TRBD2 (7 bases). Germline V gene data show CDR1 as MDHEN and CDR2 as SYDVKM. The CDR3 contains 16 residues. This CDR3 reads CASRQGGERDTGTQYF. As DNA, the CDR3 is TGTGCCAGCAGACAAGGGGGGGAAAGGGACACAGGTACGCAGTATTTT.

The V and J genes are TRBV20-1 and TRBJ2-7; D unclear. The J call is in doubt because the DNA end fits TRBJ2-5 better. The length of the CDR3 is 12 residues. The V gene's germline CDR1 is DFQATT and CDR2 SNEGSKA (reference sequence). In DNA form, the CDR3 reads TGCAGTGCTCGGAAGGTTGGAGAGACCCAGTACTTC. Its translation: CSARKVGETQYF.

The table lists this clonotype with a few counts. The chain has TRBV5-1 and TRBJ2-2, with D unresolved. The V end lost 0 bases, the J end lost 1 base, and 10 bases lay between the germline ends. The germline CDR1 and CDR2 sequences are SGHRS and YFSETQ. This CDR3 spans 16 amino acids. The CDR3 sequence: CASSLAQTLNTGELFF. CDR3 coding DNA: TGCGCCAGCAGCTTGGCCCAGACATTGAACACCGGGGAGCTGTTTTTT.

This clonotype was picked up a small number of times. For the CDR3, the DNA is TGCAGCGTTGATCCTACCAGGGGATCTGAAGCTTTCTTT. Protein sequence: CSVDPTRGSEAFF. The J gene is TRBJ1-1, the V gene TRBV29-1, with D tentatively TRBD1 (6 bases). CDR1 is SQVTM and CDR2 is ANQGSEA in the germline V gene. The CDR3 covers 13 residues. V was clipped by 3 bases and J by 6 bases, with 14 bases between them. Full variable domain (rest looked up from reference TRBV29-1 and TRBJ1-1): SAVISQKPSRDICQRGTSLTIQCQVDSQVTMMFWYRQQPGQSLTLIATANQGSEATYESGFVIDKFPISRPNLTFSTLTVSNMSPEDSSIYLCSVDPTRGSEAFFGQGTRLTVV.

V gene TRBV28 combines with J gene TRBJ2-1; 7 nucleotides line up with TRBD2. CDR3 length: 22 residues. Germline V gives CDR1 MDHEN, CDR2 SYDVKM. The J segment lost 0 bases and the V segment lost 3 bases, leaving 23 bases of the junction unmatched. The CDR3, as DNA: TGTGCCAGCAGTTTTACCAGCGGGAATTTCCAACGGGGAAGAATCTCCTACAATGAGCAGTTCTTC. Its protein is CASSFTSGNFQRGRISYNEQFF.

This chain joins TRBV28 and TRBJ1-3; the D is unclear. Trimming left V 8 bases short and J 0 bases short, with 8 bases between. Per the germline V gene, CDR1 is MDHEN and CDR2 is SYDVKM. The CDR3 sequence is 13 residues long. For the CDR3, the DNA is TGTGCCAGCCGCCTATCCTCTGGAAACACCATATATTTT. It yields the protein CASRLSSGNTIYF.

As for this clonotype: This may arise from a read error, as a much more abundant clone is one base away. V usage is TRBV12-3 or TRBV12-4 and J usage is TRBJ1-2, with D maybe TRBD1 (6 bases). The ends were cut back, 5 bases at V and 5 bases at J, with 15 bases in the middle. The CDR3 length is 14 residues. As DNA, the CDR3 is TGTGCCAGCAGTGTGGACAGCGATGGGTATGGCTACACCTTC. Residues: CASSVDSDGYGYTF.

About this clonotype: A much larger clone is a single base away; this may be a read error. As DNA, the CDR3 is TGTGCCAGCAGCCGAACCGGGACCTCGGGGGAGCAGTACTTC. It translates to CASSRTGTSGEQYF. The gene calls are TRBV11-2 and TRBJ2-7, with D perhaps TRBD1 or TRBD2 (5 bases each). The V end lost 5 bases, the J end lost 7 bases, and 18 bases lay between the germline ends. Germline values: CDR1 SGHAT, CDR2 FQNNGV. The CDR3 consists of 14 residues. Full variable domain (remainder filled in from reference TRBV11-2 and TRBJ2-7): EAGVAQSPRYKIIEKRQSVAFWCNPISGHATLYWYQQILGQGPKLLIQFQNNGVVDDSQLPKDRFSAERLKGVDSTLKIQPAKLEDSAVYLCASSRTGTSGEQYFGPGTRLTVT.

This clonotype was counted between two and nine times. The chain joins TRBV5-1 to TRBJ1-1; possible D gene TRBD1, 5 bases. Germline V gene lookup returns CDR1 SGHRS and CDR2 YFSETQ. The CDR3 runs to 15 residues. Between the trimmed V and J ends, which lost 3 bases and 4 bases, there was a span of 16 bases. CDR3 sequence (DNA): TGCGCCAGCAGCTATTCCGGGACTGGGACCACTGAAGCTTTCTTT. This translates into CASSYSGTGTTEAFF.

This clonotype was seen only a few times. The V and J genes are TRBV12-3 or TRBV12-4 and TRBJ1-3; no clear D. The V and J ends lost 3 bases and 0 bases respectively, with 12 bases between them. This CDR3 contains 16 residues. In nucleotides, the CDR3 is TGTGCCAGCAGTTTCCCCGGGATCCTCTCTGGAAACACCATATATTTT. Translating it yields CASSFPGILSGNTIYF.

The gene calls are TRBV10-3 and TRBJ2-6; D is uncertain. Germline CDR1 is ENHRY and CDR2 is SYGVKD. Trimming removed 0 bases from V and 2 bases from J, with 17 bases in between. This CDR3 comprises 19 residues. The CDR3 DNA follows: TGTGCCATCAGTGAGTCGAGTTCAGACACGTCAACTGGGGCCAACGTCCTGACTTTC. Its protein product is CAISESSSDTSTGANVLTF.

There are a few counts of this clonotype. This chain connects TRBV5-6 to TRBJ2-3; the D is unclear. The CDR3 contains 16 residues. V dropped 2 bases and J dropped 1 base, with 14 bases sitting between them. CDR1 and CDR2 (germline): SGHDT, YYEEEE. The CDR3 sequence: CASSLGITRGTDTQYF. CDR3 sequence (DNA): TGTGCCAGCAGCTTAGGGATAACACGCGGCACAGATACGCAGTATTTT.

The CDR3 sequence is CASSALDATNEKLFF. In nucleotides, the CDR3 is TGTGCCAGCAGCGCACTGGACGCAACTAATGAAAAACTGTTTTTT. This chain uses TRBV2 with TRBJ1-4, with D uncertain. This CDR3 is 15 amino acids long. Germline V gene data show CDR1 as SNHLY and CDR2 as FYNNEI. Deletions cut 6 bases from V and 0 bases from J, with 11 bases between.

Note on this clonotype: One end of the junction is discordant with germline, which a read error may explain. The V call is TRBV28, the J call TRBJ1-2, with D tentatively TRBD1 (5 bases). In germline, CDR1 is MDHEN, CDR2 SYDVKM. The CDR3 runs 15 residues. For the CDR3, the DNA is TGTGCCAGCCGGCCGGGGGGGGTATTGGGCTATAGCTACACCTTC. Protein: CASRPGGVLGYSYTF.

Worth noting for this clonotype: A much larger clone sits a single nucleotide away, making a read error possible. Since no conserved phenylalanine or tryptophan closes the CDR3, a read error is the likely cause. J is TRBJ2-1 and V is TRBV2, with 12 bases identical to TRBD2. After removal of 6 bases from V and 8 bases from J, the junction contained 14 bases not matched to a gene. Germline loops: CDR1 SNHLY, CDR2 FYNNEI. The CDR3 length is 17 residues. The CDR3 is CASRTTSGGTSPHEQFY. DNA of the CDR3: TGTGCCAGCAGGACTACTAGCGGGGGGACCTCACCCCATGAGCAGTTCTAC.

This clonotype was seen many times. This rearrangement joins TRBV18 to TRBJ1-5; TRBD1 agrees at 7 bases. After removal of 3 bases from V and 0 bases from J, the junction contained 11 bases not matched to a gene. The CDR3 spans 18 residues. Germline assignment: CDR1 KGHSH and CDR2 LQKENI. The CDR3 is CASSPRDPGGYSNQPQHF. In nucleotides, the CDR3 is TGTGCCAGCTCACCTCGGGATCCAGGGGGTTATAGCAATCAGCCCCAGCATTTT.